These T cell receptor beta chains were read from a single sample in a study of T-cell reconstitution after alpha-beta-depleted transplantation in children. TCRdb re-called the PCR reads with MiXCR, one entry per CDR3 protein. The sample gives around 480,000 distinct CDR3 sequences, approximately 32% of which show up once; 2% to 2.5% is in the top ten. The specimen was PBMCs from the stem cell graft donor, collected from the stem cell graft. The source of these receptors is a human donor who donated a stem cell graft to a child with aplastic anemia. CDR3s include the opening cysteine and the closing phenylalanine or tryptophan. The D gene is left open where the match is weak. The size of a clone is reported for some rows only, either as once, few or many, or as a class for expanded clones.

J gene	V gene	D gene	clone size	CDR3 DNA	CDR3 protein
TRBJ2-1	TRBV7-6	TRBD2	-	TGTGCCAGCAGCCCCCGACTAGCGCCAAACAATGAGCAGTTCTTC	CASSPRLAPNNEQFF
TRBJ1-2	TRBV29-1	TRBD1	few	TGCAGCGTCTTACCGGGACAGGGTTTAGTACATGGCTACACCTTC	CSVLPGQGLVHGYTF
TRBJ1-5	TRBV20-1	-	-	TGCAGTGCTAGAGGGGGACACAGTAGCAATCAGCCCCAGCATTTT	CSARGGHSSNQPQHF
TRBJ1-2	TRBV12-3/TRBV12-4	-	few	TGTGCCAGCAGGATGGGGCAGCAAGGCTATGGCTACACCTTC	CASRMGQQGYGYTF
TRBJ2-1	TRBV30	TRBD1	few	TGTGCCTGGAGTAGGGACAGCTCCTACAATGAGCAGTTCTTC	CAWSRDSSYNEQFF
TRBJ1-1	TRBV9	TRBD1	few	TGTGCCAGCGGGGGACAGATGAACACTGAAGCTTTCTTT	CASGGQMNTEAFF
TRBJ2-1	TRBV10-3	TRBD1	few	TGTGCCATCAGTGAGTCGTCGGGGGACAGGCTGGAGCAGTTCTTC	CAISESSGDRLEQFF
TRBJ1-3	TRBV28	-	-	TGTGCCAGCAGTTTAGAGCTGGGATTCTCTGGAAACACCATATATTTT	CASSLELGFSGNTIYF
TRBJ2-3	TRBV6-1	-	-	TGTGCCAGCAGTCCCCGATTCTACGGGATTAGCACAGATACGCAGTATTTT	CASSPRFYGISTDTQYF
TRBJ1-4	TRBV7-9	-	-	TGTGCCAGCAGCTTAGGGCCAGGGTCTGTGGAAAAACTGTTTTTT	CASSLGPGSVEKLFF
TRBJ1-2	TRBV12-3/TRBV12-4	-	few	TGTGCCAGCAGTTCAAGCTCACTCCGGACCCCTTATGGCTACACCTTC	CASSSSSLRTPYGYTF
TRBJ2-3	TRBV9	TRBD2	-	TGTGCCAGCAGCGTTAAACTAGCGGCGAGCACAGATACGCAGTATTTT	CASSVKLAASTDTQYF
TRBJ1-1	TRBV12-3/TRBV12-4	-	-	TGTGCCAGCAGCCAGAAGGGGGGGACTGAAGCTTTCTTT	CASSQKGGTEAFF
TRBJ1-3	TRBV29-1	-	-	TGCAGCGTCCCCGACAGGAACTCTGGAAACACCATATATTTT	CSVPDRNSGNTIYF
TRBJ1-2	TRBV6-4	TRBD1	-	TGTGCCAGCCGGGACAGTAGCTACTATGGCTACACCTTC	CASRDSSYYGYTF
TRBJ1-1	TRBV18	-	-	TGTGCCAGCTCACGATCCGGGCTGCGCACTGAAGCTTTCTTT	CASSRSGLRTEAFF
TRBJ1-1	TRBV20-1	-	few	TGCAGTGCTCCCTCCGGTCCGGGAACTGAAGCTTTCTTT	CSAPSGPGTEAFF
TRBJ1-5	TRBV18	-	once	TGTGCCAGCTCAAATCCGGGACCCGGCAATCAGCCCCAGCATTTT	CASSNPGPGNQPQHF
TRBJ2-6	TRBV15	TRBD1	few	TGTGCCACCAGCAGGGGACAGTCTGGGGCCAACGTCCTGACTTTC	CATSRGQSGANVLTF
TRBJ2-3	TRBV5-4	TRBD2	-	TGTGCCAGCAGCTTGGATCAAGCTAGCGGGAATACGCAGTATTTT	CASSLDQASGNTQYF
TRBJ2-3	TRBV11-2	TRBD2	-	TGTGCCAGCAGCCCCCGACCTAGCGGGAGGGCGACAGATACGCAGTATTTT	CASSPRPSGRATDTQYF
TRBJ1-4	TRBV19	-	-	TGTGCCAGTAGTATTGGGGGGCGGATTAATGAAAAACTGTTTTTT	CASSIGGRINEKLFF
TRBJ2-1	TRBV30	-	-	TGTGCCTGGAGTCAGGGCTCCTACAATGAGCAGTTCTTC	CAWSQGSYNEQFF
TRBJ2-3	TRBV12-3/TRBV12-4	TRBD2	few	TGTGCCAGCAGTCCTCTACTTCGACTAGCGGGAGTGGGAGATACGCAGTATTTT	CASSPLLRLAGVGDTQYF
TRBJ2-4	TRBV7-2	-	-	TGTGCCAGCAGCTCCAGGGATGGTCGGGGCAAAAACATTCAGTACTTC	CASSSRDGRGKNIQYF
TRBJ1-2	TRBV5-1	TRBD1	-	TGCGCCAGCAGCTTGGCCTCTCGACAGGGGGCCTATGGCTACACCTTC	CASSLASRQGAYGYTF
TRBJ1-5	TRBV4-3	-	few	TGCGCCAGCAGCCAAAGGCAGGGGAATCAGCCCCAGCATTTT	CASSQRQGNQPQHF
TRBJ1-5	TRBV11-1	-	-	TGTGCCAGCAGCTCCCCTTTAGGTGTAGATCAGCCCCAGCATTTT	CASSSPLGVDQPQHF
TRBJ1-5	TRBV6-5	-	-	TGTGCCAGCAGTTACTCGAAGGGCGGCCGGCAGCCCCAGCATTTT	CASSYSKGGRQPQHF
TRBJ1-6	TRBV3-1	-	-	TGTGCCAGCAGCCGGAACAGTAATTCACCCCTCCACTTT	CASSRNSNSPLHF
TRBJ2-1	TRBV9	TRBD1	-	TGTGCCAGCAGCGTGGGGTCTGGGACAGGTAGTGAGCAGTTCTTC	CASSVGSGTGSEQFF
TRBJ1-5	TRBV6-1	TRBD1	few	TGTGCCAGCAGTGGAACCGGGACAGTCAATCAGCCCCAGCATTTT	CASSGTGTVNQPQHF
TRBJ2-7	TRBV6-1	-	-	TGTGCCAGCAGTCCCGGACAGTCCCTGTTCCAGCAGTACTTC	CASSPGQSLFQQYF
TRBJ2-1	TRBV4-1	-	-	TGCGCCAGCAGCCCTAAATATAGCGGCTCCTACAATGAGCAGTTCTTC	CASSPKYSGSYNEQFF
TRBJ2-7	TRBV27	-	-	TGTGCCAGCAGTTTCTCAGGGAACGGCTACGAGCAGTACTTC	CASSFSGNGYEQYF
TRBJ1-1	TRBV18	-	-	TGTGCCAGCTCATTGTCGTCGTCCGGGGTCACTGAAGCTTTCTTT	CASSLSSSGVTEAFF